Sequencing of this T cell receptor (beta chain) was carried out in a study of T cells in Graves' hyperthyroidism and ophthalmopathy. V was shortened by 0 bases and J by 6 bases, with 8 bases between the two germline ends. The CDR3 runs 13 residues. CDR1 and CDR2 from the germline V gene are MNHNS and SASEGT. TCR beta CDR3 region amplification was performed from RNA transcripts. The HTBI primer set was used in a first-round RT-PCR of the TCR CDR3. TCRdb called the multiplex PCR reads again in MiXCR, with one record for every CDR3 protein. The table records about 350,000 distinct CDR3 sequences, about 19% of them present only once. Patients counted as stable if ophthalmopathy did not develop within 18 months.

The sequence derives from a woman younger than 30 with Graves' hyperthyroidism. The chain recombines TRBV6-1 with TRBJ1-2; D not resolved. Material: blood. In DNA, the CDR3 is TGTGCCAGCAGTGAAGCGCTTCGGGATGGCTACACCTTC. Translated: CASSEALRDGYTF.